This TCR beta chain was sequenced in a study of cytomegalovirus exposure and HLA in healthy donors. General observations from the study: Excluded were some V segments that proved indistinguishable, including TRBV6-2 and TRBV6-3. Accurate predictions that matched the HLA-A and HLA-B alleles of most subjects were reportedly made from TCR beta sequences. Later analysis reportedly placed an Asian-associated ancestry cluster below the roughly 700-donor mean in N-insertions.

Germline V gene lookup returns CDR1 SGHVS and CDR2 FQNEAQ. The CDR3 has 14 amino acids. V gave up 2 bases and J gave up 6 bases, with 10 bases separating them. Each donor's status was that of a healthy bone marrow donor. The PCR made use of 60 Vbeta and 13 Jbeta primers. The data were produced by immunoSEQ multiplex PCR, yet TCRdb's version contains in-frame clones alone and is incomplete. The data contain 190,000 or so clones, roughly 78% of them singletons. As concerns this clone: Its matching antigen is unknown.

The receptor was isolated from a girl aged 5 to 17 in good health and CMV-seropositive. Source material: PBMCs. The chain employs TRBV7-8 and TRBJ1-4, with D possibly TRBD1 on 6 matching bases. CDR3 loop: CASSLHRVDEKLFF. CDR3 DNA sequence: TGTGCCAGCAGCTTACACAGGGTAGATGAAAAACTGTTTTTT.